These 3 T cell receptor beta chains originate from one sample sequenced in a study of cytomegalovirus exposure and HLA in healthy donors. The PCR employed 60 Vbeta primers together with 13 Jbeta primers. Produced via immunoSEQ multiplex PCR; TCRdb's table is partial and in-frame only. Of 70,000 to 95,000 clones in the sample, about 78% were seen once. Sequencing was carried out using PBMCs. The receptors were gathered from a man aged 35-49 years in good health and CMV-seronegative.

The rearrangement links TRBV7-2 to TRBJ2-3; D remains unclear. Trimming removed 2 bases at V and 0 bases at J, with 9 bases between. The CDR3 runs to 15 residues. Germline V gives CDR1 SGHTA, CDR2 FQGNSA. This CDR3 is CASSLLGQSTDTQYF. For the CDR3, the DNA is TGTGCCAGCAGCTTATTGGGCCAGAGCACAGATACGCAGTATTTT. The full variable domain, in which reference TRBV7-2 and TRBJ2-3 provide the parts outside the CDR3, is GAGVSQSPSNKVTEKGKDVELRCDPISGHTALYWYRQSLGQGLEFLIYFQGNSAPDKSGLPSDRFSAERTGGSVSTLTIQRTQQEDSAVYLCASSLLGQSTDTQYFGPGTRLTVL.

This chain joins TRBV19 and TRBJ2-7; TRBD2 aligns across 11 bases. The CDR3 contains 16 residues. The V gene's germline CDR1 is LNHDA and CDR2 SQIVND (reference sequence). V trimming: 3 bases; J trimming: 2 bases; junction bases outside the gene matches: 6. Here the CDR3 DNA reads TGTGCCAGTAGTATCACCGGGACTAGCGGTACCTACGAGCAGTACTTC. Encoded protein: CASSITGTSGTYEQYF.

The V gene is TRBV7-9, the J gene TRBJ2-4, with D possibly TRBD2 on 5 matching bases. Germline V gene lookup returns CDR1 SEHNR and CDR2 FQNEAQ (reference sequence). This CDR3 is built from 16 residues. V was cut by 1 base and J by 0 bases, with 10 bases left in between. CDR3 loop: CASSLVAGVAKNIQYF. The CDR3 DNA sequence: TGTGCCAGCAGCTTAGTTGCGGGTGTAGCCAAAAACATTCAGTACTTC.